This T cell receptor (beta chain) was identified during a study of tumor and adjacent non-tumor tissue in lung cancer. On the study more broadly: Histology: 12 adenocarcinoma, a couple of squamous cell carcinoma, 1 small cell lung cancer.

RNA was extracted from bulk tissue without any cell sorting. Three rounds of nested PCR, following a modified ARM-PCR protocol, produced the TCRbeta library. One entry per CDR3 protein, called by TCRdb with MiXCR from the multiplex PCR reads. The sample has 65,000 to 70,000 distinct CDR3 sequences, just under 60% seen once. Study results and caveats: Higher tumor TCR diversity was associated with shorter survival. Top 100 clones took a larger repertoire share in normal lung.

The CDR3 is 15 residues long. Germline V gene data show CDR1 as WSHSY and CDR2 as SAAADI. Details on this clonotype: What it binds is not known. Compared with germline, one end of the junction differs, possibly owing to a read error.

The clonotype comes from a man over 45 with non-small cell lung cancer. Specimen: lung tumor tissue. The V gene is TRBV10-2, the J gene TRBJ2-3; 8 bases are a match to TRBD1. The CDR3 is CASGETGVWTDTQYF. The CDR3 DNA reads TGCGCCAGCGGTGAGACAGGGGTCTGGACAGATACGCAGTATTTT.